What follows are 24 T cell receptor beta chains derived from one specimen sequenced in a study of identical twins. Using its own MiXCR run on the 5' RACE reads, TCRdb lists one record per CDR3 protein. Of approximately 680,000 distinct CDR3 sequences listed, about 7.6% are singletons. These data are also associated with another study on yellow fever vaccine responses in identical twins.

The sequenced sample consisted of PBMCs. The receptors originated from a woman aged 18-30 years in good health.

Ten or more counts support this clonotype. The J gene is TRBJ2-7, the V gene TRBV12-3 or TRBV12-4; 9 nucleotides align to TRBD2. V shed 5 bases, J shed 2 bases, and the junction held 10 bases outside the gene matches. This CDR3 has 16 residues. CDR3 sequence (DNA): TGTGCCAGCAGTGATGGCGGGAGGGATTCGACCTACGAGCAGTACTTC. Amino acid sequence: CASSDGGRDSTYEQYF.

As regards this clonotype: A much bigger clone sits one base away, suggesting this may be a read error. The chain's CDR3 is CASSQNMVGGGWGGTQYF. CDR3 nucleotide sequence: TGTGCCAGCAGCCAGAATATGGTTGGCGGGGGCTGGGGAGGTACGCAGTATTTT. The rearrangement links TRBV3-1 to TRBJ2-3, with D tentatively TRBD2 (7 bases). Per the germline V gene, CDR1 is LGHDT and CDR2 is YNNKEL (reference sequence). The CDR3 has 18 amino acids. Trimming removed 3 bases at V and 8 bases at J, with 27 bases between.

The CDR3 sequence: CASSPWTGGGYEQYV. As DNA, the CDR3 is TGCGCCAGCAGCCCCTGGACAGGTGGAGGCTACGAGCAGTACGTC. The chain carries TRBV5-1 and TRBJ2-7; 7 bases are a match to TRBD1. This CDR3 comprises 15 residues. Germline CDR1 is SGHRS and CDR2 is YFSETQ. V shed 4 bases and J 3 bases; nucleotides not matched to a gene: 10.

A few counts support this clonotype. J is TRBJ2-3 and V is TRBV10-3, with a weak D call TRBD2 (6 bases). The CDR3 has 13 residues. Trimming shortened V by 7 bases and J by 1 base, and 9 bases separated the two germline ends. Germline V lookup: CDR1 ENHRY, CDR2 SYGVKD. CDR3 nucleotides: TGTGCCATCACGGCTAGCGGCACAGATACGCAGTATTTT. It yields the protein CAITASGTDTQYF.

This clonotype was seen a handful of times. This chain uses TRBV7-6 with TRBJ2-3; D remains ambiguous. With 0 bases removed from V and 0 bases from J, the gap between germline ends came to 16 bases. CDR1 and CDR2 from the germline V gene are SGHVS and FNYEAQ. This CDR3 has 18 residues. The CDR3 DNA is TGTGCCAGCAGCTTAGCCCCCAAGGACCCGGAAAGCACAGATACGCAGTATTTT. Its protein is CASSLAPKDPESTDTQYF.

There are a few counts of this clonotype. The rearrangement joins TRBV5-1 to TRBJ2-5; 10 positions match TRBD1. Germline CDR1 reads SGHRS; CDR2 reads YFSETQ. This CDR3 is 16 amino acids long. The V segment lost 2 bases and the J segment 4 bases; nucleotides outside the gene matches: 8. CDR3 protein: CASSFSGTGERETQYF. The CDR3 DNA is TGCGCCAGCAGCTTCTCCGGGACAGGGGAACGAGAGACCCAGTACTTC. Drawing the rest from reference TRBV5-1 and TRBJ2-5, the complete variable domain is KAGVTQTPRYLIKTRGQQVTLSCSPISGHRSVSWYQQTPGQGLQFLFEYFSETQRNKGNFPGRFSGRQFSNSRSEMNVSTLELGDSALYLCASSFSGTGERETQYFGPGTRLLVL.

This clonotype was detected only a few times. The chain couples TRBV20-1 to TRBJ2-1; 8 bases map to TRBD1. The V gene's germline CDR1 is DFQATT and CDR2 SNEGSKA (reference sequence). J gave up 8 bases and V 4 bases, and 1 base lay outside the gene matches. The CDR3 has 11 residues. Here the CDR3 reads CSATDRDEQFF. The CDR3 DNA is TGCAGTGCTACGGACAGGGATGAGCAGTTCTTC.

In its sample, this clonotype was seen a few times. The chain couples TRBV6-5 to TRBJ2-5; 12 bases agree with TRBD2. Germline CDR1 is MNHEY and CDR2 is SVGAGI. The CDR3 is made up of 16 amino acids. V lost 0 bases to trimming and J lost 3 bases; unmatched junction nucleotides: 2. CDR3: CASSYSGLAGKETQYF. DNA for the CDR3: TGTGCCAGCAGTTACTCAGGACTAGCGGGAAAAGAGACCCAGTACTTC.

This clonotype was counted a few times. This chain uses TRBV6-5 with TRBJ1-4; weak D call: TRBD1 (5 bases). The V gene lost 4 bases and the J gene lost 7 bases, with 10 bases spanning the gap. Germline-derived CDR1 and CDR2 are MNHEY and SVGAGI. This CDR3 comprises 13 residues. CDR3 DNA sequence: TGTGCCAGCAGTTTGGAGGGGAGTGAAAAACTGTTTTTT. It codes for CASSLEGSEKLFF.

This clonotype was observed a few times. The V and J genes are TRBV15 and TRBJ2-5; possibly TRBD1 for D (5 bases). The CDR3 spans 14 residues. Germline values: CDR1 LNHNV, CDR2 YYDKDF (reference sequence). Trimming left V 8 bases short and J 5 bases short, with 18 bases between. In DNA, the CDR3 is TGTGCCACCCAAAAGGCAGGGCTTCAGGAGACCCAGTACTTC. The encoded protein is CATQKAGLQETQYF.

The J gene is TRBJ1-2, the V gene TRBV6-1; D possibly corresponds to TRBD1 (6 bases). The germline CDR1 and CDR2 sequences are MNHNS and SASEGT. CDR3 length: 14 residues. Trimming left V 6 bases short and J 5 bases short, with 16 bases between. The CDR3 nucleotides read TGTGCCAGCAGGGACCCAACAGGGAGTTATGGCTACACCTTC. Encoded protein: CASRDPTGSYGYTF.

This clonotype was seen a handful of times. The CDR3 loop is CSATTGGTSGRSGNTQYF. In DNA form, the CDR3 reads TGCAGTGCTACGACCGGGGGGACTAGCGGGAGATCAGGAAATACGCAGTATTTT. The chain has TRBV20-1 and TRBJ2-3; 14 bases map to TRBD2. CDR1 DFQATT and CDR2 SNEGSKA come from the germline V gene (reference sequence). Unmatched junction bases numbered 16, after V lost 4 bases and J lost 7 bases. This CDR3 comprises 18 residues.

This clonotype was recorded at least ten times. This sequence joins TRBV21-1 and TRBJ1-4; the table gives TRBD1 as D, unverified against the DNA. TRBV21-1 is designated a pseudogene. The CDR3 contains 16 residues. The CDR3 loop is CASSKAQGWGNEKLFF. In DNA form, the CDR3 reads TGTGCCAGCAGCAAAGCCCAGGGATGGGGAAATGAAAAACTGTTTTTT.

At least ten counts were recorded for this clonotype. V usage is TRBV7-9 and J usage is TRBJ2-1; TRBD2 matches 11 bases. With V trimmed by 0 bases and J by 3 bases, 4 bases remained unmatched. CDR3 size: 17 residues. Germline V gives CDR1 SEHNR, CDR2 FQNEAQ (reference sequence). CDR3 sequence reads: CASSLASSGGVYNEQFF. The CDR3 coding sequence is TGTGCCAGCAGCTTAGCGAGTAGCGGGGGGGTCTACAATGAGCAGTTCTTC.

The J gene is TRBJ2-7, the V gene TRBV27; no definite D call. The germline CDR1 and CDR2 sequences are MNHEY and SMNVEV (reference sequence). Trimming took 1 base from V and 5 from J, leaving 12 bases between them. This CDR3 spans 14 amino acids. The CDR3 here is CASSLLVRTHEQYF. The CDR3 region has the DNA TGTGCCAGCAGTTTATTGGTCAGGACCCACGAGCAGTACTTC.

This clonotype was counted many times. This rearrangement joins TRBV7-9 to TRBJ2-6; perhaps TRBD1 as D (5 bases). This CDR3 spans 15 amino acids. V was clipped by 5 bases and J by 2 bases, with 10 bases between them. CDR1 and CDR2 from the germline V gene are SEHNR and FQNEAQ (reference sequence). CDR3 region: CASSARTTGANVLTF. CDR3 DNA: TGTGCCAGCAGCGCTCGGACAACTGGGGCCAACGTCCTGACTTTC.

The chain links TRBV7-9 to TRBJ2-2; maybe TRBD1 (5 bases). Germline assignment: CDR1 SEHNR and CDR2 FQNEAQ (reference sequence). V lost 8 bases and J lost 4, with 17 bases in between. The CDR3 is made up of 15 amino acids. CDR3 in amino acids: CASLADSVSTGELFF. DNA for the CDR3: TGTGCCAGCCTCGCCGACAGTGTGTCCACCGGGGAGCTGTTTTTT. Supplemented by reference TRBV7-9 and TRBJ2-2, the full variable domain reads DTGVSQNPRHKITKRGQNVTFRCDPISEHNRLYWYRQTLGQGPEFLTYFQNEAQLEKSRLLSDRFSAERPKGSFSTLEIQRTEQGDSAMYLCASLADSVSTGELFFGEGSRLTVL.

There are many counts of this clonotype. The chain recombines TRBV10-3 with TRBJ1-3; possible D gene TRBD1, 5 bases. Trimming cost V 5 bases and J 0 bases, with 14 bases left between them. Per germline, CDR1 ENHRY and CDR2 SYGVKD. There are 16 residues in the CDR3. The CDR3 protein is CAISWAGPSSGNTIYF. The CDR3, as DNA: TGTGCCATCAGTTGGGCGGGGCCCAGCTCTGGAAACACCATATATTTT.

This clonotype was seen at least ten times. V gene TRBV20-1 combines with J gene TRBJ1-2, with D maybe TRBD1 (6 bases). The CDR3 totals 15 residues. Germline-derived CDR1 and CDR2 are DFQATT and SNEGSKA (reference sequence). Trimming shortened V by 6 bases and J by 0 bases, and 17 bases separated the two germline ends. CDR3 coding DNA: TGCAGTGCATCAATGCCGGGGGCACCTAACTATGGCTACACCTTC. Protein sequence: CSASMPGAPNYGYTF.

J is TRBJ2-2 and V is TRBV7-9; the match to TRBD2 covers 12 bases. CDR3 length equals 16 residues. V dropped 5 bases and J dropped 6; count of bases not matched to a gene: 7. The germline V gene has CDR1 SEHNR and CDR2 FQNEAQ (reference sequence). CDR3 DNA sequence: TGTGCCAGCAGCCCCTGGACTAGCGGGGTCCCCGGGGAGCTGTTTTTT. As protein: CASSPWTSGVPGELFF.

This clonotype was seen a single time. This may be a read error: a much more frequent sequence differs by one nucleotide. The rearrangement links TRBV6-1 to TRBJ2-7; no clear D. The CDR3 length is 14 residues. Germline lookup yields CDR1 MNHNS and CDR2 SASEGT. V lost 9 bases and J 2 bases, leaving 17 bases between the germline ends. CDR3 bases: TGTGCCAGAAGCGCAACACCAAACCCCTACGAGCAGTACGTC. Amino acid sequence: CARSATPNPYEQYV.

This clonotype turned up a few times. This chain connects TRBV29-1 to TRBJ2-3; tentative D call: TRBD2 (6 bases). This CDR3 has 16 amino acids. The germline gives CDR1 SQVTM, CDR2 ANQGSEA. V was trimmed by 3 bases and J by 1 base, leaving 17 bases between them. The CDR3 loop reads CSVDGWAGYGTDTQYF. CDR3 DNA sequence: TGCAGCGTTGATGGCTGGGCGGGGTATGGCACAGATACGCAGTATTTT.

Ten or more counts support this clonotype. The V call is TRBV5-6, the J call TRBJ2-2; D might be TRBD1 or TRBD2, each matching 5 bases. The V end lost 5 bases, the J end lost 4 bases, and 9 bases lay between the germline ends. CDR1 is SGHDT, CDR2 YYEEEE, per germline. The CDR3 contains 13 residues. The CDR3 region has the DNA TGTGCCAGCAGAGCAGGGAGCACCGGGGAGCTGTTTTTT. Translation gives CASRAGSTGELFF.

This clonotype was detected only a few times. This chain uses TRBV29-1 with TRBJ1-1, with D possibly TRBD1 on 5 matching bases. There are 13 residues in the CDR3. V was clipped by 3 bases and J by 6 bases, with 14 bases between them. Germline CDR1 is SQVTM and CDR2 is ANQGSEA. The CDR3 DNA follows: TGCAGCGTTGAGGGGCAGGGTTTGGCTGAAGCTTTCTTT. This translates into CSVEGQGLAEAFF.